What follows are 20 T cell receptor beta chains derived from one specimen sequenced in a study of regulatory T cells in long-lasting Graves disease. Time point noted: newly diagnosed GD, antithyroid drugs for less than 3 months. PBMCs were the source of the RNA used for TCR sequencing. For TCR beta, libraries came from iRepertoire HTBI primers and Arm-PCR of CDR3 regions. TCRdb called the multiplex PCR reads again in MiXCR, with one record for every CDR3 protein. The sample carries hundreds of thousands of distinct CDR3 sequences, under 20% recorded once. The data also belong to a second study, concerning T cells in Graves' hyperthyroidism and ophthalmopathy.

The sample in question was peripheral blood mononuclear cells (PBMCs), obtained at new diagnosis, from a patient treated with antithyroid drugs. The source is a woman younger than 45 with Graves disease.

The gene calls are TRBV30 and TRBJ2-7; tentatively, D is TRBD2 (5 bases). Trimming shortened V by 0 bases and J by 0 bases, and 21 bases separated the two germline ends. CDR1 and CDR2 from the germline V gene are GTSNPN and SVGIG (reference sequence). This CDR3 is built from 18 residues. CDR3 region: CAWSVRWRAVYPSYEQYF. The CDR3 nucleotides are TGTGCCTGGAGTGTTCGGTGGCGGGCAGTCTATCCCTCCTACGAGCAGTACTTC.

The chain recombines TRBV2 with TRBJ2-2; the match to TRBD2 covers 7 bases. Unmatched junction bases numbered 9, after V lost 4 bases and J lost 4 bases. CDR1 is SNHLY, CDR2 FYNNEI, per germline. CDR3 size: 16 residues. The CDR3 DNA follows: TGTGCCAGCAGTGCAAGCGGGGTCTTTGGCACCGGGGAGCTGTTTTTT. It translates to CASSASGVFGTGELFF.

This clonotype was seen more than once but under ten times. V and J are TRBV28 and TRBJ2-7, with 11 bases identical to TRBD2. This CDR3 contains 16 residues. V shed 5 bases and J 0 bases; nucleotides not matched to a gene: 6. From germline, CDR1 is MDHEN and CDR2 SYDVKM. The CDR3 nucleotides read TGTGCCAGCAGTCTTAGCGGGAGGGCCTACTCCTACGAGCAGTACTTC. Translated: CASSLSGRAYSYEQYF. Full variable domain (outside the CDR3, taken from reference TRBV28 and TRBJ2-7): DVKVTQSSRYLVKRTGEKVFLECVQDMDHENMFWYRQDPGLGLRLIYFSYDVKMKEKGDIPEGYSVSREKKERFSLILESASTNQTSMYLCASSLSGRAYSYEQYFGPGTRLTVT.

In its sample, this clonotype was seen many times. The CDR3 loop reads CASSLVHGRAEAFF. CDR3 in DNA: TGTGCCAGCAGCTTAGTCCACGGGAGGGCTGAAGCTTTCTTT. The rearrangement links TRBV7-3 to TRBJ1-1; D is ambiguous. Germline CDR1 SGHTA, CDR2 FQGTGA. The V gene lost 2 bases and the J gene lost 6 bases, with 13 bases spanning the gap. The CDR3 is 14 amino acids.

The sample holds many counts of this clonotype. The chain is built from TRBV5-1 and TRBJ1-2, with 7 bases aligning to TRBD1. The length of the CDR3 is 15 residues. The germline CDR1 and CDR2 sequences are SGHRS and YFSETQ. The trim removed 3 bases at V and 4 bases at J, leaving 9 bases unmatched. DNA of the CDR3: TGCGCCAGCAGCTCCTCCCCAGGGGGAGTCTATGGCTACACCTTC. Translated: CASSSSPGGVYGYTF.

This clonotype was observed a handful of times. Here the CDR3 reads CASSYLTSGTDTQYF. CDR3 bases: TGTGCCAGCAGTTACTTGACTAGCGGCACAGATACGCAGTATTTT. The V call is TRBV6-5, the J call TRBJ2-3; TRBD2 aligns across 8 bases. V shed 1 base and J 1 base; nucleotides not matched to a gene: 1. Germline values: CDR1 MNHEY, CDR2 SVGAGI. This CDR3 region has 15 residues.

This clonotype was seen many times. The V gene is TRBV6-1, the J gene TRBJ1-4; no firm D call. V shed 3 bases and J shed 13 bases, with 6 bases lying between them. CDR1 MNHNS and CDR2 SASEGT come from the germline V gene. This CDR3 has 10 residues. In DNA, the CDR3 is TGTGCCAGCAGTGAGGACTCACTGTTTTTT. This sequence encodes CASSEDSLFF.

This clonotype was counted only a few times. The CDR3 nucleotides are TGTGCCAGCAGCTCGCACACAGGGGGTGATCAGCCCCAGCATTTT. This codes for CASSSHTGGDQPQHF. V is TRBV3-1 and J is TRBJ1-5; 8 positions match TRBD1. The CDR3 runs to 15 residues. Germline V gene lookup returns CDR1 LGHDT and CDR2 YNNKEL (reference sequence). Germline trimming cut 5 bases from V and 5 bases from J; bases unmatched to any gene: 8.

This clonotype showed up many times. CDR3 residues: CATYDPNTEAFF. The CDR3 coding sequence is TGTGCCACCTATGACCCGAACACTGAAGCTTTCTTT. This sequence joins TRBV19 and TRBJ1-1; the D is unclear. The germline V and J ends were trimmed by 10 bases and 1 base, with 10 bases remaining between them. CDR1 and CDR2 (germline): LNHDA, SQIVND (reference sequence). The CDR3 spans 12 residues.

The chain employs TRBV6-2 or TRBV6-3 and TRBJ2-7; TRBD1 agrees at 8 bases. CDR1 MNHEY and CDR2 SVGEGT come from the germline V gene. J lost 7 bases, V lost 1 base, and 9 bases had no gene match. The CDR3 consists of 15 residues. The CDR3 nucleotides read TGTGCCAGCAGTTACTTCGGGCAGGGGGCGCGTGAGCAGTACTTC. It codes for CASSYFGQGAREQYF.

This clonotype has a count of ten or more. The rearrangement uses TRBV7-2 and TRBJ2-7, with 10 bases identical to TRBD2. The V gene's germline CDR1 is SGHTA and CDR2 FQGNSA. After removal of 5 bases from V and 5 bases from J, the junction contained 9 bases not matched to a gene. The length of the CDR3 is 15 residues. CDR3 bases: TGTGCCAGCAGCGCTTTACTAGCGGGACGCGACGAGCAGTACTTC. It specifies CASSALLAGRDEQYF.

Ten or more counts support this clonotype. The rearrangement uses TRBV7-9 and TRBJ1-2; weak D call: TRBD1 (5 bases). The germline V and J ends were trimmed by 5 bases and 9 bases, with 16 bases remaining between them. This CDR3 has 13 residues. Germline V CDR1 and CDR2: SEHNR, FQNEAQ (reference sequence). The CDR3 nucleotides read TGTGCCAGCAGCCGCCGGGGGGTAGCCAGCTACACCTTC. Protein: CASSRRGVASYTF. The variable domain in full, completed from reference TRBV7-9 and TRBJ1-2, reads DTGVSQNPRHKITKRGQNVTFRCDPISEHNRLYWYRQTLGQGPEFLTYFQNEAQLEKSRLLSDRFSAERPKGSFSTLEIQRTEQGDSAMYLCASSRRGVASYTFGSGTRLTVV.

At least ten counts were recorded for this clonotype. The chain is built from TRBV27 and TRBJ2-7; tentatively, D is TRBD1 (6 bases). Trimming took off 7 bases at V and 4 bases at J, with 20 bases between the two ends. The CDR3 loop spans 15 amino acids. Germline lookup yields CDR1 MNHEY and CDR2 SMNVEV (reference sequence). The DNA of the CDR3 is TGTGCCAGCATCTCCGGCAGGGGAGCCTTTTACGAGCAGTACTTC. It specifies CASISGRGAFYEQYF.

This clonotype was counted between two and nine times. This rearrangement joins TRBV6-2 or TRBV6-3 to TRBJ1-1; D might be TRBD1 (5 bases). V was pared by 9 bases and J by 6 bases, with 17 bases between. The germline V gene encodes CDR1 MNHEY and CDR2 SVGEGT. The CDR3 loop spans 13 amino acids. The CDR3 is CASNDPGGAEAFF. CDR3 DNA sequence: TGTGCCAGTAATGATCCGGGGGGGGCTGAAGCTTTCTTT.

This clonotype was detected many times. CDR3 loop: CASSPVGLQNIQYF. The CDR3 nucleotides are TGTGCCAGCAGTCCGGTTGGGTTACAAAACATTCAGTACTTC. The rearrangement uses TRBV28 and TRBJ2-4, with D hard to call. The CDR3 has 14 residues. Deletions cut 5 bases from V and 5 bases from J, with 13 bases between. Germline CDR1 is MDHEN and CDR2 is SYDVKM.

This clonotype showed up just a few times. CDR3 loop: CASSIDGVSDYYEQYF. The CDR3 DNA reads as TGTGCCAGTAGTATAGACGGCGTCTCGGACTACTACGAGCAGTACTTC. The chain joins TRBV19 to TRBJ2-7, with a tentative D call TRBD2 (6 bases). Germline CDR1 and CDR2: LNHDA and SQIVND (reference sequence). Trimming shortened V by 0 bases and J by 3 bases, and 15 bases separated the two germline ends. The CDR3 is 16 amino acids. The variable domain in full, with the rest retrieved from reference TRBV19 and TRBJ2-7, is DGGITQSPKYLFRKEGQNVTLSCEQNLNHDAMYWYRQDPGQGLRLIYYSQIVNDFQKGDIAEGYSVSREKKESFPLTVTSAQKNPTAFYLCASSIDGVSDYYEQYFGPGTRLTVT.

In this sample, this clonotype turned up a few times. The V call is TRBV30, the J call TRBJ1-5, with no clear D. Germline CDR1 and CDR2: GTSNPN and SVGIG (reference sequence). CDR3 size: 16 residues. Between the trimmed V and J ends, which lost 2 bases and 2 bases, there was a span of 16 bases. CDR3: CAWSRASGLRNQPQHF. CDR3 coding DNA: TGTGCCTGGAGTCGGGCTTCTGGATTGCGCAATCAGCCCCAGCATTTT.

This clonotype showed up just a few times. V is TRBV7-3 and J is TRBJ2-3; TRBD1 aligns across 8 bases. V shed 5 bases and J 6 bases; nucleotides not matched to a gene: 10. This CDR3 has 15 residues. Germline CDR1 SGHTA, CDR2 FQGTGA. The CDR3, as DNA: TGTGCCAGCAGCCAATCAGGGGGCCTCGGGGATACGCAGTATTTT. Translating gives CASSQSGGLGDTQYF.

This clonotype was seen more than once but under ten times. This sequence joins TRBV24-1 and TRBJ2-3; TRBD2 matches 7 bases. The germline V gene encodes CDR1 KGHDR and CDR2 SFDVKD. J gave up 0 bases and V 4 bases, and 3 bases lay outside the gene matches. This CDR3 has 15 residues. CDR3 DNA sequence: TGTGCCACCAGTGACCTTAGCGGGAGCACAGATACGCAGTATTTT. It encodes CATSDLSGSTDTQYF.

V usage is TRBV6-1 and J usage is TRBJ2-3; 10 bases align to TRBD2. J lost 4 bases, V lost 6 bases, and 4 bases had no gene match. Germline V CDR1 and CDR2: MNHNS, SASEGT. The CDR3 loop spans 14 amino acids. Written as DNA, the CDR3 is TGTGCCAGCAGCCAAGCGGGGGGGCCAGATACGCAGTATTTT. Its protein product is CASSQAGGPDTQYF.